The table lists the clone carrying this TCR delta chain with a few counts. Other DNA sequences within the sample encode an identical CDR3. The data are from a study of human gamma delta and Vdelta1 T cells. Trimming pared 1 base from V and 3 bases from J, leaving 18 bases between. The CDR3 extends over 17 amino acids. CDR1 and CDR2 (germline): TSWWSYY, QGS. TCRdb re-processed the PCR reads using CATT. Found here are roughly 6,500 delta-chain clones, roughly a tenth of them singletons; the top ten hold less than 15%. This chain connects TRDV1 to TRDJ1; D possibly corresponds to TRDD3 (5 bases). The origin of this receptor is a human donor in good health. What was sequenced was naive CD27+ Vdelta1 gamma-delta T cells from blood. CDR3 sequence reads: CALGERGGIRVADKLIF. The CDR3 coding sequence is TGTGCTCTTGGGGAACGCGGGGGTATTCGAGTGGCCGATAAACTCATCTTT.